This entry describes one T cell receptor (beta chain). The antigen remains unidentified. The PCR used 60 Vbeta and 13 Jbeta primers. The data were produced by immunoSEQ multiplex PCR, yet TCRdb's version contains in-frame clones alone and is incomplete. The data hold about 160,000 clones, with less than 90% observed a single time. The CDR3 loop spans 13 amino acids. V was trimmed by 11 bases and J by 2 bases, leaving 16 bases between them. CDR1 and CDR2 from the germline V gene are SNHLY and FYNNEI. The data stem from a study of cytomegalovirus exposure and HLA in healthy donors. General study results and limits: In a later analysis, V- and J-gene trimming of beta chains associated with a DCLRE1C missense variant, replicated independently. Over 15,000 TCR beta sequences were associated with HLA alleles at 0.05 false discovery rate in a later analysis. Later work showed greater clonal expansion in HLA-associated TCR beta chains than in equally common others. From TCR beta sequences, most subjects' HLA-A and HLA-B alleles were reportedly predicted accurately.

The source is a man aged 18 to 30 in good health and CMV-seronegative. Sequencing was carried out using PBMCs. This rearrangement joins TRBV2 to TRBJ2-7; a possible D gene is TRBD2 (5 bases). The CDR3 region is CASATGSTYEQYF. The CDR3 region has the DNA TGTGCCTCGGCGACGGGGTCGACCTACGAGCAGTACTTC.